These T cell receptor beta chains were read from a single sample in a study of cytomegalovirus exposure and HLA in healthy donors. Repertoires were generated with immunoSEQ multiplex PCR, while TCRdb's copy carries only in-frame clones and drops some. The repertoire consists of approximately 100,000 clones, with over 60% occurring once and the leading ten covering approximately 4.1%. The specimen was PBMCs. Receptors originate from a female donor in good health and CMV-seropositive. CDR3s include the opening cysteine and the closing phenylalanine or tryptophan. A D gene is named only where the DNA matches it firmly. Clone sizes are given selectively: once, few, many, or a class where the clone is expanded.

d_call: TRBD1
clone_size: once
j_call: TRBJ2-7
v_call: TRBV4-1
cdr3_aa: CASSQDIGGDRGYEQYF
cdr3_nt: TGCGCCAGCAGCCAAGATATTGGGGGGGACAGGGGCTACGAGCAGTACTTC

d_call: NA
clone_size: NA
j_call: TRBJ2-6
v_call: TRBV12-1
cdr3_aa: CASSRQGTAGANVLTF
cdr3_nt: TGTGCCAGCAGTCGGCAGGGTACTGCTGGGGCCAACGTCCTGACTTTC

d_call: TRBD1
clone_size: NA
j_call: TRBJ1-3
v_call: TRBV6-5
cdr3_aa: CASRRTGSGNTIYF
cdr3_nt: TGCGCCAGCAGACGGACAGGCTCTGGAAACACCATATATTTT

d_call: TRBD1
clone_size: NA
j_call: TRBJ2-1
v_call: TRBV6-1
cdr3_aa: CASTQGQGGDEQFF
cdr3_nt: TGTGCCAGCACTCAAGGACAGGGGGGCGATGAGCAGTTCTTC

d_call: NA
clone_size: NA
j_call: TRBJ2-7
v_call: TRBV10-1
cdr3_aa: CASSEASGSYEQYF
cdr3_nt: TGCGCCAGCAGTGAAGCCAGCGGGTCCTACGAGCAGTACTTC

d_call: NA
clone_size: NA
j_call: TRBJ2-7
v_call: TRBV6-1
cdr3_aa: CASSEVVSGEQYF
cdr3_nt: TGTGCCAGCAGTGAAGTTGTTAGCGGCGAGCAGTACTTC

d_call: NA
clone_size: NA
j_call: TRBJ1-3
v_call: TRBV27
cdr3_aa: CASSSNRLGNTIYF
cdr3_nt: TGTGCCAGCAGTTCGAACAGGCTGGGAAACACCATATATTTT

d_call: NA
clone_size: NA
j_call: TRBJ1-2
v_call: TRBV19
cdr3_aa: CASSRGGYGYTF
cdr3_nt: TGTGCCAGTAGTAGGGGCGGCTATGGCTACACCTTC

d_call: NA
clone_size: NA
j_call: TRBJ1-1
v_call: TRBV7-9
cdr3_aa: CASSSIQGAAFF
cdr3_nt: TGTGCCAGCAGCTCTATACAGGGAGCGGCTTTCTTT

d_call: NA
clone_size: once
j_call: TRBJ1-4
v_call: TRBV19
cdr3_aa: CASSFAQTTNEKPFF
cdr3_nt: TGTGCCAGTAGTTTTGCCCAAACAACTAATGAAAAACCGTTTTTT

d_call: NA
clone_size: NA
j_call: TRBJ1-1
v_call: TRBV6-5
cdr3_aa: CASSLGLGTEAFF
cdr3_nt: TGTGCCAGCAGCCTTGGGCTTGGCACTGAAGCTTTCTTT

d_call: TRBD1
clone_size: NA
j_call: TRBJ1-6
v_call: TRBV6-6
cdr3_aa: CASSYGQGVNSPLHF
cdr3_nt: TGTGCCAGCAGTTACGGACAGGGAGTAAATTCACCCCTCCACTTT

d_call: TRBD2
clone_size: once
j_call: TRBJ2-7
v_call: TRBV5-4
cdr3_aa: CASSLLGGRAAYEQYF
cdr3_nt: TGTGCCAGCAGCTTGCTGGGCGGGAGGGCCGCCTACGAGCAGTACTTC

d_call: TRBD2
clone_size: NA
j_call: TRBJ2-5
v_call: TRBV27
cdr3_aa: CASSPCSGETQETQYF
cdr3_nt: TGTGCCAGCAGTCCGTGTAGCGGGGAGACCCAAGAGACCCAGTACTTC

d_call: NA
clone_size: NA
j_call: TRBJ2-7
v_call: TRBV5-1
cdr3_aa: CASSLEGWGQDSYEQYF
cdr3_nt: TGCGCCAGCAGCTTGGAAGGGTGGGGCCAGGACTCCTACGAGCAGTACTTC

d_call: TRBD1
clone_size: NA
j_call: TRBJ2-5
v_call: TRBV5-4
cdr3_aa: CASSLQGAGETQYF
cdr3_nt: TGTGCCAGCAGCTTACAGGGGGCGGGGGAGACCCAGTACTTC

d_call: NA
clone_size: NA
j_call: TRBJ2-1
v_call: TRBV19
cdr3_aa: CASRTGTLGEQFF
cdr3_nt: TGTGCCAGTAGGACCGGGACTCTCGGTGAGCAGTTCTTC

d_call: TRBD1
clone_size: few
j_call: TRBJ1-2
v_call: TRBV5-8
cdr3_aa: CASSLQGGGGYGYTF
cdr3_nt: TGTGCCAGCAGCTTGCAAGGGGGCGGCGGCTATGGCTACACCTTC

d_call: TRBD1
clone_size: NA
j_call: TRBJ2-3
v_call: TRBV6-4
cdr3_aa: CASSLSGQGVTDTQYF
cdr3_nt: TGTGCCAGCAGTTTATCGGGACAGGGGGTTACAGATACGCAGTATTTT

d_call: NA
clone_size: once
j_call: TRBJ1-3
v_call: TRBV6-6
cdr3_aa: CASTLQTGVSGNTIYF
cdr3_nt: TGTGCCAGCACCCTACAAACAGGAGTCTCTGGAAACACCATATATTTT

d_call: TRBD2
clone_size: NA
j_call: TRBJ2-1
v_call: TRBV19
cdr3_aa: CASSIASLAGGPEFF
cdr3_nt: TGTGCCAGTAGTATAGCTTCGCTAGCGGGAGGGCCCGAGTTCTTC

d_call: TRBD2
clone_size: NA
j_call: TRBJ2-3
v_call: TRBV7-7
cdr3_aa: CASSPLAGPQDTQYF
cdr3_nt: TGTGCCAGCAGCCCTCTAGCGGGACCCCAAGATACGCAGTATTTT

d_call: NA
clone_size: NA
j_call: TRBJ2-3
v_call: TRBV4-2
cdr3_aa: CASSAIAGVTDTQYF
cdr3_nt: TGTGCCAGCAGCGCCATAGCTGGAGTGACAGATACGCAGTATTTT

d_call: NA
clone_size: NA
j_call: TRBJ1-2
v_call: TRBV30
cdr3_aa: CAWSVQLRSPATF
cdr3_nt: TGTGCCTGGAGTGTACAACTGAGGTCCCCCGCCACCTTC

d_call: TRBD1
clone_size: NA
j_call: TRBJ1-1
v_call: TRBV27
cdr3_aa: CARDRGRPEAFF
cdr3_nt: TGTGCCAGGGACAGGGGGCGACCTGAAGCTTTCTTT

d_call: TRBD2
clone_size: NA
j_call: TRBJ2-1
v_call: TRBV5-1
cdr3_aa: CASSPLTSGGSYNEQFF
cdr3_nt: TGCGCCAGCAGCCCTCTTACTAGCGGGGGATCCTACAATGAGCAGTTCTTC

d_call: TRBD1
clone_size: NA
j_call: TRBJ2-3
v_call: TRBV7-9
cdr3_aa: CASSLGQGSDTQYF
cdr3_nt: TGTGCCAGCAGCCTGGGACAGGGCTCAGATACGCAGTATTTT

d_call: TRBD2
clone_size: NA
j_call: TRBJ2-5
v_call: TRBV11-2
cdr3_aa: CASSLGGLAQETQYF
cdr3_nt: TGTGCCAGCAGCTTAGGGGGACTAGCGCAAGAGACCCAGTACTTC

d_call: TRBD2
clone_size: once
j_call: TRBJ2-3
v_call: TRBV6-4
cdr3_aa: CASSVKAGASTDTQYF
cdr3_nt: TGTGCCAGCAGTGTCAAAGCGGGGGCTAGCACAGATACGCAGTATTTT

d_call: NA
clone_size: NA
j_call: TRBJ2-7
v_call: TRBV27
cdr3_aa: CASSLEHTQDEQYF
cdr3_nt: TGTGCCAGCAGTTTAGAACACACACAGGACGAGCAGTACTTC

d_call: NA
clone_size: few
j_call: TRBJ2-4
v_call: TRBV12-5
cdr3_aa: CASGTPQRGKNIQYF
cdr3_nt: TGTGCTAGTGGCACCCCCCAGCGAGGGAAAAACATTCAGTACTTC

d_call: TRBD2
clone_size: NA
j_call: TRBJ2-3
v_call: TRBV5-1
cdr3_aa: CASSWLAGSTDTQYF
cdr3_nt: TGCGCCAGCAGCTGGCTAGCGGGGAGCACAGATACGCAGTATTTT

d_call: TRBD2
clone_size: few
j_call: TRBJ2-7
v_call: TRBV7-2
cdr3_aa: CASSLGTSARSYEQYF
cdr3_nt: TGTGCCAGCAGCCTCGGGACTAGCGCCCGCTCCTACGAGCAGTACTTC